Shown below are 22 T cell receptor beta chains from a single sample sequenced in a study of PD-1 blockade in classical Hodgkin lymphoma. Relapse after autologous stem cell transplantation occurred in every patient, and brentuximab vedotin exposure varied. Assay: immunoSEQ multiplex PCR; the TCRdb copy retains only in-frame clones and omits some. The table records 70,000 or so clones, 85% to 95% of them present only once. This sample comprised peripheral blood mononuclear cells (PBMCs), obtained at baseline. The receptors here all came from a human donor with classical Hodgkin lymphoma.

The chain combines TRBV9 with TRBJ2-1; D possibly matches TRBD1 or TRBD2 (5 bases each). The CDR3 is made up of 15 amino acids. Germline V gene sequence: CDR1 SGDLS, CDR2 YYNGEE. V was pared by 4 bases and J by 6 bases, with 17 bases between. DNA of the CDR3: TGTGCCAGCAGCCCCCGAACCGGGACCGGCAATGAGCAGTTCTTC. Its protein product is CASSPRTGTGNEQFF.

The chain joins TRBV7-9 to TRBJ2-1; TRBD2 matches at 7 bases. Germline V gene sequence: CDR1 SEHNR, CDR2 FQNEAQ (reference sequence). The CDR3 covers 15 residues. With 6 bases clipped from V and 5 bases from J, the junction kept 10 bases outside the gene matches. CDR3 DNA: TGTGCCAGCAGAAGCCCTTCGAGCGGGGACAATGAGCAGTTCTTC. This translates into CASRSPSSGDNEQFF.

The V gene is TRBV7-3, the J gene TRBJ2-7, with D perhaps matching TRBD2 (5 bases). This CDR3 is built from 14 residues. V shed 2 bases and J shed 3 bases, with 11 bases lying between them. Germline lookup yields CDR1 SGHTA and CDR2 FQGTGA. The CDR3, as DNA: TGTGCCAGCAGCTTAGGAGGACGGGACTACGAGCAGTACTTC. This encodes CASSLGGRDYEQYF. The full variable domain, in which reference TRBV7-3 and TRBJ2-7 provide the parts outside the CDR3, is GAGVSQTPSNKVTEKGKYVELRCDPISGHTALYWYRQSLGQGPEFLIYFQGTGAADDSGLPNDRFFAVRPEGSVSTLKIQRTERGDSAVYLCASSLGGRDYEQYFGPGTRLTVT.

V is TRBV9 and J is TRBJ2-2; D remains ambiguous. The CDR3 sequence is 14 residues long. CDR1 SGDLS and CDR2 YYNGEE come from the germline V gene. With 0 bases removed from V and 4 bases from J, the gap between germline ends came to 7 bases. The CDR3 bases are TGTGCCAGCAGCGTAGGGGAAGCCACCGGGGAGCTGTTTTTT. It is translated as CASSVGEATGELFF.

This chain joins TRBV4-1 and TRBJ2-5; D not certain. This CDR3 has 15 amino acids. V was shortened by 0 bases and J by 1 base, with 9 bases between the two germline ends. The germline gives CDR1 MGHRA, CDR2 YSYEKL. CDR3 protein: CASSQDLTSQETQYF. The DNA of the CDR3 is TGCGCCAGCAGCCAAGATTTAACAAGCCAAGAGACCCAGTACTTC.

This sequence joins TRBV27 and TRBJ2-1; possible D gene TRBD1, 8 bases. Per germline, CDR1 MNHEY and CDR2 SMNVEV (reference sequence). CDR3 length equals 13 residues. Between the trimmed V and J ends, which lost 8 bases and 7 bases, there was a span of 15 bases. DNA of the CDR3: TGTGCCAGCGGGAGGGGACAGGTAAATGAGCAGTTCTTC. Translation gives CASGRGQVNEQFF.

The chain links TRBV27 to TRBJ2-7; D ambiguous. CDR3 length: 13 amino acids. Germline values: CDR1 MNHEY, CDR2 SMNVEV (reference sequence). V lost 3 bases and J 3 bases, leaving 9 bases between the germline ends. The CDR3 DNA is TGTGCCAGCAGTTTGATCCCTTACTACGAGCAGTACTTC. Protein sequence: CASSLIPYYEQYF.

V gene TRBV29-1 combines with J gene TRBJ1-2; D is ambiguous. In germline, CDR1 is SQVTM, CDR2 ANQGSEA. Trimming took 7 bases from V and 4 from J, leaving 7 bases between them. This CDR3 is 10 amino acids long. The CDR3 DNA sequence: TGCAGCGCGATTACCTATGGCTACACCTTC. This encodes CSAITYGYTF. The variable domain in full, with the rest retrieved from reference TRBV29-1 and TRBJ1-2, is SAVISQKPSRDICQRGTSLTIQCQVDSQVTMMFWYRQQPGQSLTLIATANQGSEATYESGFVIDKFPISRPNLTFSTLTVSNMSPEDSSIYLCSAITYGYTFGSGTRLTVV.

The chain couples TRBV11-2 to TRBJ2-7; D may match TRBD1 or TRBD2 (5 bases each). From germline, CDR1 is SGHAT and CDR2 FQNNGV. This CDR3 is built from 15 residues. The V end was cut by 5 bases, the J end by 4 bases, with 18 bases between. The CDR3 is CASSRGFEGTYEQYF. DNA for the CDR3: TGTGCCAGCAGCCGGGGATTTGAGGGGACGTACGAGCAGTACTTC.

V usage is TRBV1 and J usage is TRBJ1-1; the table gives TRBD1 as D, unverified against the DNA. TRBV1 is a known pseudogene. This CDR3 comprises 20 residues. The CDR3 here is CTSSQGRKGTGGCLNTEAFF. For the CDR3, the DNA is TGCACCAGCAGCCAAGGAAGGAAGGGAACAGGGGGCTGCTTGAACACTGAAGCTTTCTTT.

This clone was detected a few times. V is TRBV25-1 and J is TRBJ2-2; 9 nucleotides align to TRBD2. Germline CDR1 MGHDK, CDR2 SYGVNS. Trimming at V came to 4 bases and at J to 7 bases, leaving 7 bases not matched to a gene. CDR3 size: 15 residues. DNA for the CDR3: TGTGCCAGCAGTGGCGGCGGGGGGGCCGTCGGGGAGCTGTTTTTT. Translated, it gives CASSGGGGAVGELFF.

The chain couples TRBV7-9 to TRBJ1-2; 10 nucleotides agree with TRBD1. In germline, CDR1 is SEHNR, CDR2 FQNEAQ (reference sequence). The CDR3 has 16 amino acids. Losses at the gene ends were 3 bases for V and 7 bases for J; bases not matched to a gene: 11. CDR3 in DNA: TGTGCCAGCAGCTTGGGAGGGACAGGGGACTCTCGTGGCTACACCTTC. Amino acid sequence: CASSLGGTGDSRGYTF.

The chain links TRBV19 to TRBJ1-5, with 9 bases fitting TRBD1. This CDR3 has 15 amino acids. CDR1 and CDR2 from the germline V gene are LNHDA and SQIVND (reference sequence). V trimming: 3 bases; J trimming: 4 bases; junction bases outside the gene matches: 4. The CDR3 DNA sequence: TGTGCCAGTAGTATTAGGGGACAGGGTAATCAGCCCCAGCATTTT. Translation: CASSIRGQGNQPQHF.

The chain combines TRBV9 with TRBJ1-1; D call uncertain. The CDR3 loop spans 15 amino acids. Between the trimmed V and J ends, which lost 0 bases and 0 bases, there was a span of 9 bases. Per germline, CDR1 SGDLS and CDR2 YYNGEE. The CDR3 coding sequence is TGTGCCAGCAGCGTAGGGGGAATCATGAACACTGAAGCTTTCTTT. It translates to CASSVGGIMNTEAFF.

The rearrangement links TRBV7-3 to TRBJ2-2, with a weak D call TRBD2 (5 bases). CDR1 and CDR2 from the germline V gene are SGHTA and FQGTGA. CDR3 length: 14 residues. The V and J ends lost 2 bases and 5 bases respectively, with 9 bases between them. Here the CDR3 reads CASSLEGATGELFF. The CDR3 bases are TGTGCCAGCAGCTTAGAGGGCGCAACCGGGGAGCTGTTTTTT.

The chain uses TRBV5-1 and TRBJ2-5, with TRBD2 matching 7 bases. The CDR3 runs 14 residues. Germline V gives CDR1 SGHRS, CDR2 YFSETQ. Unmatched junction bases numbered 1, after V lost 2 bases and J lost 0 bases. The CDR3 protein is CASSFGGYQETQYF. The CDR3 nucleotides read TGCGCCAGCAGCTTCGGGGGGTACCAAGAGACCCAGTACTTC.

J is TRBJ1-2 and V is TRBV7-9, with 8 bases identical to TRBD1. The CDR3 has 14 amino acids. Germline values: CDR1 SEHNR, CDR2 FQNEAQ (reference sequence). Losses at the gene ends were 6 bases for V and 3 bases for J; bases not matched to a gene: 6. Written as DNA, the CDR3 is TGTGCCAGCAGGGCGGACAGGGCTCACTATGGCTACACCTTC. This translates into CASRADRAHYGYTF.

This clone was counted once. This chain uses TRBV11-2 with TRBJ1-2, with 7 bases fitting TRBD1. The CDR3 is made up of 13 amino acids. CDR1 and CDR2 (germline): SGHAT, FQNNGV. The trim removed 5 bases at V and 5 bases at J, leaving 5 bases unmatched. CDR3 sequence reads: CASSDGTDYGYTF. The CDR3 DNA reads TGTGCCAGCAGCGACGGGACAGATTATGGCTACACCTTC. Based on the CDR3 plus reference TRBV11-2 and TRBJ1-2, the full variable domain is EAGVAQSPRYKIIEKRQSVAFWCNPISGHATLYWYQQILGQGPKLLIQFQNNGVVDDSQLPKDRFSAERLKGVDSTLKIQPAKLEDSAVYLCASSDGTDYGYTFGSGTRLTVV.

The chain couples TRBV25-1 to TRBJ2-1; D remains ambiguous. CDR1 is MGHDK, CDR2 SYGVNS, per germline. V was shortened by 3 bases and J by 8 bases, with 17 bases between the two germline ends. The CDR3 totals 15 residues. In DNA, the CDR3 is TGTGCCAGCAGTGATCTAAGCCAGATGGTCGATGAGCAGTTCTTC. It translates to CASSDLSQMVDEQFF.

The V call is TRBV29-1, the J call TRBJ2-1, with 9 positions matching TRBD2. Germline V gene lookup returns CDR1 SQVTM and CDR2 ANQGSEA. The CDR3 consists of 14 residues. The V gene end was trimmed by 7 bases and the J gene end by 4 bases; junction bases not matched to a gene: 8. DNA of the CDR3: TGCAGCGCCGAGACTAGCGGCCAGTACAATGAGCAGTTCTTC. Protein product: CSAETSGQYNEQFF.

This clone was seen once. The V call is TRBV7-2, the J call TRBJ2-3; 13 nucleotides match TRBD2. Germline CDR1 is SGHTA and CDR2 is FQGNSA. The CDR3 is 15 amino acids. The ends lost 4 bases at V and 6 bases at J; junction bases unmatched: 4. The CDR3 DNA is TGTGCCAGCAGCTGGACTAGCGGGAGTTCGGATACGCAGTATTTT. Translation: CASSWTSGSSDTQYF.

The chain couples TRBV20-1 to TRBJ2-1; no clear D gene. In germline, CDR1 is DFQATT, CDR2 SNEGSKA (reference sequence). V shed 2 bases and J shed 9 bases, with 8 bases lying between them. CDR3 length: 11 residues. CDR3 coding DNA: TGCAGTGCTAGAATTCTTGTTGAGCAGTTCTTC. This encodes CSARILVEQFF.